One and the same sample provided the 30 T cell receptor beta chains below, sequenced in a study of cytomegalovirus exposure and HLA in healthy donors. This PCR relied on a set of 60 Vbeta primers and 13 Jbeta primers. Generated by immunoSEQ multiplex PCR, the TCRdb table keeps only in-frame clones and is missing some. The table records about 200,000 clones, around 79% of them present only once. Material: PBMCs. The receptors shown here come from a male donor in good health and CMV-seropositive.

This clone was seen only a few times. V is TRBV30 and J is TRBJ1-6; possibly TRBD1 for D (6 bases). V gave up 1 base and J gave up 10 bases, with 14 bases separating them. CDR1 and CDR2 from the germline V gene are GTSNPN and SVGIG (reference sequence). The CDR3 sequence is 14 residues long. As DNA, the CDR3 is TGTGCCTGGAGTGGCCCCAGGGGTGGATCACCCCTCCACTTT. This translates into CAWSGPRGGSPLHF.

The gene calls are TRBV4-1 and TRBJ1-2, with TRBD1 identical over 9 bases. There are 13 residues in the CDR3. V lost 8 bases, J lost 4 bases, and 5 bases stayed unmatched. The germline gives CDR1 MGHRA, CDR2 YSYEKL. The CDR3 reads CASGTGSFYGYTF. CDR3 bases: TGCGCCAGCGGGACAGGGTCTTTCTATGGCTACACCTTC.

Written as DNA, the CDR3 is TGTGCCAGCAGTTCCGAGAACCTGCAGTACTTC. Translating it yields CASSSENLQYF. The chain uses TRBV27 and TRBJ2-7; no reliable D call. The V end lost 4 bases, the J end lost 9 bases, and 10 bases lay between the germline ends. Germline V gene data show CDR1 as MNHEY and CDR2 as SMNVEV (reference sequence). The CDR3 totals 11 residues.

The J gene is TRBJ1-4, the V gene TRBV7-9; D not resolved. The CDR3 extends over 15 amino acids. V lost 1 base to trimming and J lost 5 bases, with 11 bases between them. From germline, CDR1 is SEHNR and CDR2 FQNEAQ (reference sequence). The CDR3 sequence is CASSLEAGQNEKLFF. In nucleotides, the CDR3 is TGTGCCAGCAGCTTAGAGGCAGGCCAGAATGAAAAACTGTTTTTT. Combining the CDR3 with reference TRBV7-9 and TRBJ1-4 gives the whole variable domain DTGVSQNPRHKITKRGQNVTFRCDPISEHNRLYWYRQTLGQGPEFLTYFQNEAQLEKSRLLSDRFSAERPKGSFSTLEIQRTEQGDSAMYLCASSLEAGQNEKLFFGSGTQLSVL.

This clone showed up many times. V is TRBV19 and J is TRBJ1-2; 8 positions match TRBD1. The CDR3 extends over 15 amino acids. The V gene's germline CDR1 is LNHDA and CDR2 SQIVND (reference sequence). J lost 8 bases, V lost 3 bases, and 11 bases had no gene match. In DNA form, the CDR3 reads TGTGCCAGTAGTATTTCCGACAGGGGAGGAGGCGGCTACACCTTC. Protein product: CASSISDRGGGGYTF.

V is TRBV6-4 and J is TRBJ2-1; TRBD2 is a possible D gene (6 bases). Trimming pared 7 bases from V and 9 bases from J, leaving 25 bases between. Germline lookup yields CDR1 MRHNA and CDR2 SNTAGT. This CDR3 comprises 16 residues. The CDR3 nucleotides read TGTGCCAGCACGGCTCAGTCGGGAGTGGCGGGGAGTGAGCAGTTCTTC. Protein: CASTAQSGVAGSEQFF.

This rearrangement joins TRBV7-9 to TRBJ2-7; maybe TRBD1 (5 bases). The germline gives CDR1 SEHNR, CDR2 FQNEAQ (reference sequence). The CDR3 totals 12 residues. V was clipped by 1 base and J by 9 bases, with 10 bases between them. The CDR3 DNA sequence: TGTGCCAGCAGCTTAGGGGGCTTGGGGCAGTACTTC. Protein sequence: CASSLGGLGQYF.

This clone was seen only once. V usage is TRBV2 and J usage is TRBJ2-1; possible D gene TRBD1, 6 bases. The germline gives CDR1 SNHLY, CDR2 FYNNEI. This CDR3 is built from 16 residues. Trimming took off 6 bases at V and 2 bases at J, with 17 bases between the two ends. This CDR3 reads CASRESLGHPYNEQFF. CDR3 bases: TGTGCCAGCAGAGAGTCTTTGGGACACCCCTACAATGAGCAGTTCTTC.

In this sample, this clone turned up a few times. The CDR3 loop reads CASSTSTGEGQPQHF. CDR3 nucleotide sequence: TGTGCCAGTAGTACCTCGACAGGGGAGGGACAGCCCCAGCATTTT. The V gene is TRBV19, the J gene TRBJ1-5; 8 nucleotides align to TRBD1. Trimming at V came to 4 bases and at J to 7 bases, leaving 9 bases not matched to a gene. The CDR3 has 15 residues. Germline values: CDR1 LNHDA, CDR2 SQIVND (reference sequence).

The chain links TRBV5-1 to TRBJ2-3; D call uncertain. CDR1 and CDR2 (germline): SGHRS, YFSETQ. CDR3 size: 14 residues. Trimming stripped 4 bases from V and 4 bases from J, with 13 bases between. CDR3 nucleotides: TGCGCCAGCAGCCTAGACCCCACGCCAGATACGCAGTATTTT. This translates into CASSLDPTPDTQYF.

This clone was found a few times. This rearrangement joins TRBV27 to TRBJ1-2, with TRBD1 matching over 12 bases. From germline, CDR1 is MNHEY and CDR2 SMNVEV (reference sequence). CDR3 length: 16 amino acids. Germline trimming cut 5 bases from V and 4 bases from J; bases unmatched to any gene: 8. The CDR3 protein is CASSTGQGAHSYGYTF. CDR3 coding DNA: TGTGCCAGCAGTACGGGACAGGGGGCGCACAGCTATGGCTACACCTTC.

The V and J genes are TRBV7-3 and TRBJ1-5; no clear D. The CDR3 has 12 residues. From germline, CDR1 is SGHTA and CDR2 FQGTGA. V gave up 3 bases and J gave up 6 bases, with 6 bases separating them. The CDR3 DNA sequence: TGTGCCAGCAGCTTGCCCGGTCAGCCCCAGCATTTT. The encoded protein is CASSLPGQPQHF. Looking up the rest from reference TRBV7-3 and TRBJ1-5 gives the full variable domain: GAGVSQTPSNKVTEKGKYVELRCDPISGHTALYWYRQSLGQGPEFLIYFQGTGAADDSGLPNDRFFAVRPEGSVSTLKIQRTERGDSAVYLCASSLPGQPQHFGDGTRLSIL.

V is TRBV14 and J is TRBJ2-7; no firm D call. CDR1 and CDR2 from the germline V gene are SGHDN and FVKESK. With 4 bases removed from V and 5 bases from J, the gap between germline ends came to 12 bases. The CDR3 runs 13 residues. CDR3 in DNA: TGTGCCAGCAGCCTTAGTCGCCTCCACGAGCAGTACTTC. As protein: CASSLSRLHEQYF.

The rearrangement uses TRBV5-4 and TRBJ2-2; 11 positions agree with TRBD2. CDR3 size: 14 residues. From germline, CDR1 is SGHNT and CDR2 YYREEE (reference sequence). Trimming removed 4 bases from V and 7 bases from J; junction bases left unmatched: 3. The CDR3 bases are TGTGCCAGCAGCCTAGGGACTAGCGGCGGGGAGCTGTTTTTT. Translated, it gives CASSLGTSGGELFF.

The chain couples TRBV28 to TRBJ1-1; D remains ambiguous. This CDR3 is 14 amino acids long. V was pared by 5 bases and J by 8 bases, with 18 bases between. Germline V gene data show CDR1 as MDHEN and CDR2 as SYDVKM. The CDR3 protein is CASSRLTEQQEAFF. The CDR3 nucleotides read TGTGCCAGCAGTCGACTGACCGAACAACAAGAAGCTTTCTTT.

The chain couples TRBV6-1 to TRBJ2-5; D not resolved. The CDR3 totals 14 residues. Germline loops: CDR1 MNHNS, CDR2 SASEGT. The V end was cut by 4 bases, the J end by 1 base, with 10 bases between. In DNA form, the CDR3 reads TGTGCCAGCAGTGGGCAGGCTCCCCAAGAGACCCAGTACTTC. This codes for CASSGQAPQETQYF.

This sequence joins TRBV18 and TRBJ2-1; 11 nucleotides agree with TRBD2. Germline V lookup: CDR1 KGHSH, CDR2 LQKENI. This CDR3 has 15 residues. J was trimmed by 1 base and V by 6 bases; bases with no gene match: 2. The CDR3 region is CASSRLAGSYNEQFF. The DNA for the CDR3 is TGTGCCAGCTCCCGACTAGCGGGGTCCTACAATGAGCAGTTCTTC.

CDR3 nucleotide sequence: TGTGCCAGCAGCGTAGCAATGGTCGTTGAGGTCACTGAAGCTTTCTTT. Amino acid sequence: CASSVAMVVEVTEAFF. The chain recombines TRBV9 with TRBJ1-1; no firm D call. The V end was cut by 0 bases, the J end by 4 bases, with 16 bases between. The CDR3 runs 16 residues. Germline V gives CDR1 SGDLS, CDR2 YYNGEE.

This chain uses TRBV11-2 with TRBJ2-1; 8 nucleotides agree with TRBD2. CDR1 is SGHAT, CDR2 FQNNGV, per germline. The CDR3 extends over 19 amino acids. The ends lost 2 bases at V and 0 bases at J; junction bases unmatched: 12. DNA for the CDR3: TGTGCCAGCAGCTTACTGCGGGGGGACCCCTGGAGCTCCTACAATGAGCAGTTCTTC. It is translated as CASSLLRGDPWSSYNEQFF. The full variable domain, rest sourced from reference TRBV11-2 and TRBJ2-1, is EAGVAQSPRYKIIEKRQSVAFWCNPISGHATLYWYQQILGQGPKLLIQFQNNGVVDDSQLPKDRFSAERLKGVDSTLKIQPAKLEDSAVYLCASSLLRGDPWSSYNEQFFGPGTRLTVL.

The chain joins TRBV15 to TRBJ2-7; the D is unclear. The CDR3 is 11 amino acids. Germline CDR1 is LNHNV and CDR2 is YYDKDF (reference sequence). V lost 0 bases to trimming and J lost 6 bases, with 3 bases between them. The CDR3 nucleotides read TGTGCCACCAGCAGAGAGAGCGAGCAGTACTTC. Translating gives CATSRESEQYF.

This chain joins TRBV7-2 and TRBJ2-3, with 11 bases that match TRBD2. Unmatched junction bases numbered 9, after V lost 5 bases and J lost 2 bases. The V gene's germline CDR1 is SGHTA and CDR2 FQGNSA. There are 17 residues in the CDR3. In DNA, the CDR3 is TGTGCCAGCAGCCTGACTAGCGGGGACCTTAACACAGATACGCAGTATTTT. It translates to CASSLTSGDLNTDTQYF.

The chain recombines TRBV28 with TRBJ1-2; no definite D call. The CDR3 has 12 residues. V lost 6 bases and J lost 4, with 9 bases in between. Per the germline V gene, CDR1 is MDHEN and CDR2 is SYDVKM. CDR3 in DNA: TGTGCCAGCAGCCTGAGGGTCTATGGCTACACCTTC. It is translated as CASSLRVYGYTF.

CDR3 sequence (DNA): TGCGCCAGCAGCCTAGCCATAAATCCGGGACAGGGTTCTGGAAACACCATATATTTT. Amino acids: CASSLAINPGQGSGNTIYF. This chain connects TRBV4-1 to TRBJ1-3; TRBD1 agrees at 9 bases. V was pared by 4 bases and J by 1 base, with 14 bases of the junction left unmatched. Germline assignment: CDR1 MGHRA and CDR2 YSYEKL. This CDR3 is 19 amino acids long.

The chain employs TRBV13 and TRBJ2-5; D may be TRBD1 (5 bases). V was clipped by 5 bases and J by 0 bases, with 13 bases between them. Per the germline V gene, CDR1 is PRHDT and CDR2 is FYEKMQ (reference sequence). The CDR3 is 15 residues long. The CDR3 protein is CASSTGDRDQETQYF. The CDR3 nucleotides read TGTGCCAGCAGCACAGGAGATAGGGACCAAGAGACCCAGTACTTC. Variable domain in full (rest from reference TRBV13 and TRBJ2-5): AAGVIQSPRHLIKEKRETATLKCYPIPRHDTVYWYQQGPGQDPQFLISFYEKMQSDKGSIPDRFSAQQFSDYHSELNMSSLELGDSALYFCASSTGDRDQETQYFGPGTRLLVL.

The rearrangement links TRBV28 to TRBJ1-4, with D uncertain. The V gene's germline CDR1 is MDHEN and CDR2 SYDVKM. This CDR3 comprises 14 residues. The V end was cut by 3 bases, the J end by 5 bases, with 10 bases between. The CDR3 DNA reads as TGTGCCAGCAGTTTTCGGGCGGGGAATGAAAAACTGTTTTTT. Its translation: CASSFRAGNEKLFF.

This rearrangement joins TRBV15 to TRBJ2-1; tentative D call: TRBD2 (5 bases). The CDR3 is 15 amino acids. In germline, CDR1 is LNHNV, CDR2 YYDKDF (reference sequence). Trimming pared 0 bases from V and 2 bases from J, leaving 8 bases between. The CDR3 reads CATSRESGPYNEQFF. CDR3 bases: TGTGCCACCAGCAGAGAAAGCGGACCCTACAATGAGCAGTTCTTC.

This clone was detected only a few times. This chain joins TRBV12-5 and TRBJ1-1; TRBD1 agrees at 9 bases. After removal of 6 bases from V and 4 bases from J, the junction contained 6 bases not matched to a gene. The CDR3 spans 14 residues. Germline assignment: CDR1 LGHNT and CDR2 FRNRAP. The CDR3 spells CASGQGQGRTEAFF. CDR3 DNA sequence: TGTGCTAGTGGACAAGGACAGGGGCGCACTGAAGCTTTCTTT.

This clone has just a few counts. DNA for the CDR3: TGTGCCAGCAAACCGACAGGGTTCAACGAGCAGTACTTC. As protein: CASKPTGFNEQYF. J is TRBJ2-7 and V is TRBV6-5, with 7 bases fitting TRBD1. CDR3 size: 13 residues. Trimming removed 7 bases from V and 5 bases from J; junction bases left unmatched: 8. The germline V gene has CDR1 MNHEY and CDR2 SVGAGI.

In the case of this clone: At the DNA level, this CDR3 is encoded by other sequences in the same sample as well. The rearrangement links TRBV9 to TRBJ1-2; D is possibly TRBD1 (6 bases). The CDR3 runs 19 residues. Germline-derived CDR1 and CDR2 are SGDLS and YYNGEE. The V gene lost 0 bases and the J gene lost 0 bases, with 21 bases spanning the gap. The CDR3 protein is CASSVDPQGLVGANYGYTF. As DNA, the CDR3 is TGTGCCAGCAGCGTAGACCCCCAGGGGCTAGTCGGAGCTAACTATGGCTACACCTTC.

The J gene is TRBJ2-7, the V gene TRBV4-1; TRBD2 agrees at 11 bases. The CDR3 is 17 residues long. Germline CDR1 reads MGHRA; CDR2 reads YSYEKL. The J segment lost 2 bases and the V segment lost 1 base, leaving 7 bases of the junction unmatched. CDR3 DNA sequence: TGCGCCAGCAGCCAAGCCCCCACTAGCGGGAGCACCTACGAGCAGTACTTC. Amino acids: CASSQAPTSGSTYEQYF.